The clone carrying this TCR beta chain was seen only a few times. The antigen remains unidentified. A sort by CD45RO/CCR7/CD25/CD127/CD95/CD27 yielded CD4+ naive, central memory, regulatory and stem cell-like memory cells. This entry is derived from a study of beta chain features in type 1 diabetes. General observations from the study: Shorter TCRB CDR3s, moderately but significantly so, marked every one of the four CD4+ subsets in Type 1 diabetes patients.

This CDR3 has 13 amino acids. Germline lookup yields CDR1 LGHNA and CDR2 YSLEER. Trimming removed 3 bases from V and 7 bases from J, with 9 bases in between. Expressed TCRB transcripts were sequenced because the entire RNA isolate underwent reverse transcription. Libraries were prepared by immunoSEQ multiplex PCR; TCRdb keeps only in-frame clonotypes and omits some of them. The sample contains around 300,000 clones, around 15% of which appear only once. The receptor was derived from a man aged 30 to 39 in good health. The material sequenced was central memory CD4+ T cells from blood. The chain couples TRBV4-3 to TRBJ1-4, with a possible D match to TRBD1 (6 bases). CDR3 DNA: TGCGCCAGCAGCCACCCAGGGGTTGAAAAACTGTTTTTT. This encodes CASSHPGVEKLFF.